Below, one TCR beta chain is given with its context. The CDR3 length is 20 residues. V dropped 5 bases and J dropped 8; count of bases not matched to a gene: 24. The germline V gene encodes CDR1 SGHRS and CDR2 YFSETQ. The data are from a study of shared clonotypes between healthy human individuals. Only in-frame clones appear in the TCRdb table, and some are missing; sequencing was by immunoSEQ multiplex PCR. The sample has 500,000 to 650,000 clones, roughly 72% seen once. The chain combines TRBV5-1 with TRBJ1-4; 10 positions agree with TRBD1. Source material: PBMCs. The sequence was obtained from a woman in her thirties or forties in good health. Some clones in this sample may be carry-over from other donors' samples. The CDR3 DNA reads TGCGCCAGCAGGGGACAGGGGAACCTTTCCAATAGGGGCAAAGGCGAAAAACTGTTTTTT. Its protein is CASRGQGNLSNRGKGEKLFF.